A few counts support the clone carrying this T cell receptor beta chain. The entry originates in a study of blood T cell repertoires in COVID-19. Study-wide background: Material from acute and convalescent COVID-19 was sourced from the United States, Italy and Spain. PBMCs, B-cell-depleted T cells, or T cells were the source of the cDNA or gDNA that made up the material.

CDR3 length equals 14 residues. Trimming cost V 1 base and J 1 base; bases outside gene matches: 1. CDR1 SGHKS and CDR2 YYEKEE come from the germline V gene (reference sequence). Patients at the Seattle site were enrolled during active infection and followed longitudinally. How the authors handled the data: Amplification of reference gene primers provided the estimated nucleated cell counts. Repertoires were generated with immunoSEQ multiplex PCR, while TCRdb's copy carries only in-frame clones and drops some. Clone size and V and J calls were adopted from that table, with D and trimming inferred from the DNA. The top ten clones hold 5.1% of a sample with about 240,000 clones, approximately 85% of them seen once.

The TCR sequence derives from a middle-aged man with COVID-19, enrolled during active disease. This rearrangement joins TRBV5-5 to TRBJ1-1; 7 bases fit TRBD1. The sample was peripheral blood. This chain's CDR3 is CASSLRDRNTEAFF. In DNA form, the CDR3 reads TGTGCCAGCAGCTTGCGGGACAGGAACACTGAAGCTTTCTTT.